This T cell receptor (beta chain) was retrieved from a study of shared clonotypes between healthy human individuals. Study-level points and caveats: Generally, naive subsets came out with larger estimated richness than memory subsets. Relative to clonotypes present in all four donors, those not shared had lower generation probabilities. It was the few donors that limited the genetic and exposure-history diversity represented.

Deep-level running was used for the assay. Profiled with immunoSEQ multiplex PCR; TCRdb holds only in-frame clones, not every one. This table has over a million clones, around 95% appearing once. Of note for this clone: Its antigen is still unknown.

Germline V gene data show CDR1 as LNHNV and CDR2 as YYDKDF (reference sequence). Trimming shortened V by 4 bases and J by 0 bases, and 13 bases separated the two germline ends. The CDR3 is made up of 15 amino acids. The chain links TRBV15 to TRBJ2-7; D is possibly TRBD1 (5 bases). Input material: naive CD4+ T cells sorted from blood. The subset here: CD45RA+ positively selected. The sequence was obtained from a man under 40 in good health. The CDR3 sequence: CATSIQEYSSYEQYF. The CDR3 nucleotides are TGTGCCACCAGCATACAGGAATATAGCTCCTACGAGCAGTACTTC.